The 28 T cell receptor beta chains below all came from one sample that was sequenced in a study of blood T cell repertoires in COVID-19. TCRdb keeps only in-frame clones here, not all; method: immunoSEQ multiplex PCR. Of tens of thousands of clones in the sample, roughly 83% were seen once. The sample consisted of peripheral blood. The receptor set was obtained from a man between 65 and 85 years old with acute or convalescent COVID-19.

The gene calls are TRBV18 and TRBJ1-2, with TRBD1 matching 10 bases. The CDR3 has 15 amino acids. Trimming at V came to 0 bases and at J to 7 bases, leaving 5 bases not matched to a gene. Germline V gives CDR1 KGHSH, CDR2 LQKENI. The CDR3 reads CASSPPDRGRIGYTF. The CDR3 DNA reads TGTGCCAGCTCACCACCTGACAGGGGGCGCATTGGCTACACCTTC.

This clone has only a few counts. V and J are TRBV10-3 and TRBJ1-2; D call uncertain. Germline lookup yields CDR1 ENHRY and CDR2 SYGVKD. Trimming cost V 0 bases and J 6 bases, with 8 bases left between them. This CDR3 spans 13 amino acids. The CDR3 region is CAISESPGDGYTF. CDR3 DNA sequence: TGTGCCATCAGTGAGTCTCCCGGGGATGGCTACACCTTC.

A few counts support this clone. The chain uses TRBV28 and TRBJ2-7; a weak D match, TRBD2 (5 bases). The CDR3 length is 14 residues. CDR1 is MDHEN and CDR2 is SYDVKM in the germline V gene. The V gene lost 6 bases and the J gene lost 4 bases, with 16 bases spanning the gap. The CDR3 nucleotides read TGTGCCAGCAGCCCCGCGACTACCTCATACGAGCAGTACTTC. It is translated as CASSPATTSYEQYF.

V gene TRBV6-4 combines with J gene TRBJ1-2, with a tentative D call TRBD1 (6 bases). V was clipped by 3 bases and J by 7 bases, with 18 bases between them. Germline V lookup: CDR1 MRHNA, CDR2 SNTAGT. This CDR3 comprises 15 residues. CDR3 nucleotide sequence: TGTGCCAGCAGTGAATCGGGACACTGGGAAAGTGGCTACACCTTC. Translation gives CASSESGHWESGYTF.

The chain carries TRBV30 and TRBJ2-1; 11 bases line up with TRBD2. Unmatched junction bases numbered 5, after V lost 6 bases and J lost 4 bases. Germline V gene sequence: CDR1 GTSNPN, CDR2 SVGIG (reference sequence). This CDR3 contains 14 residues. CDR3 DNA sequence: TGTGCCTGCGTACTAGCGGGAGTATACAATGAGCAGTTCTTC. Translated, it gives CACVLAGVYNEQFF.

The chain links TRBV5-1 to TRBJ1-2; 9 bases are a match to TRBD1. Germline values: CDR1 SGHRS, CDR2 YFSETQ. The CDR3 has 15 amino acids. The V segment lost 4 bases and the J segment 6 bases; nucleotides outside the gene matches: 10. The CDR3 bases are TGCGCCAGCAGCCCATCGGGACAGGGAGGTAATGGCTACACCTTC. It specifies CASSPSGQGGNGYTF.

This chain uses TRBV20-1 with TRBJ2-3; tentatively, D is TRBD2 (5 bases). This CDR3 region has 14 residues. V lost 3 bases and J lost 2, with 12 bases in between. Germline values: CDR1 DFQATT, CDR2 SNEGSKA (reference sequence). The CDR3 region has the DNA TGCAGTGCTAGTTTGGGAGCGAACACAGATACGCAGTATTTT. Translated, it gives CSASLGANTDTQYF.

This clone was picked up one time. The chain recombines TRBV6-1 with TRBJ1-5; possible D gene TRBD1, 5 bases. V dropped 2 bases and J dropped 7 bases, with 12 bases sitting between them. Germline CDR1 MNHNS, CDR2 SASEGT. The CDR3 sequence is 14 residues long. CDR3 sequence (DNA): TGTGCCAGCAGTGAAAACAAGGGGTCCCAGCCCCAGCATTTT. It is translated as CASSENKGSQPQHF.

DNA of the CDR3: TGTGCCAGTAGTATTAGCGTGGTCGGTACTAATGAAAAACTGTTTTTT. This translates into CASSISVVGTNEKLFF. The chain is built from TRBV19 and TRBJ1-4, with D unresolved. The CDR3 loop spans 16 amino acids. Germline CDR1 is LNHDA and CDR2 is SQIVND (reference sequence). Trimming left V 3 bases short and J 2 bases short, with 13 bases between. Using reference TRBV19 and TRBJ1-4 for the parts outside the CDR3, the full variable domain is DGGITQSPKYLFRKEGQNVTLSCEQNLNHDAMYWYRQDPGQGLRLIYYSQIVNDFQKGDIAEGYSVSREKKESFPLTVTSAQKNPTAFYLCASSISVVGTNEKLFFGSGTQLSVL.

The rearrangement links TRBV2 to TRBJ2-5; TRBD2 agrees at 9 bases. Unmatched junction bases numbered 4, after V lost 2 bases and J lost 0 bases. The CDR3 has 16 amino acids. Germline V gene data show CDR1 as SNHLY and CDR2 as FYNNEI. In nucleotides, the CDR3 is TGTGCCAGCAGTGAAAAGCGGGAGGTGTACCAAGAGACCCAGTACTTC. Protein: CASSEKREVYQETQYF.

The chain employs TRBV27 and TRBJ1-1, with a tentative D call TRBD1 (6 bases). CDR1 and CDR2 from the germline V gene are MNHEY and SMNVEV (reference sequence). The CDR3 is made up of 14 amino acids. With 3 bases removed from V and 1 base from J, the gap between germline ends came to 9 bases. CDR3 loop: CASSFGQKNTEAFF. The CDR3 DNA is TGTGCCAGCAGTTTCGGACAGAAGAACACTGAAGCTTTCTTT.

This chain links TRBV6-5 with TRBJ2-3; 8 nucleotides agree with TRBD2. CDR3 length: 15 residues. V lost 8 bases, J lost 0 bases, and 7 bases stayed unmatched. In germline, CDR1 is MNHEY, CDR2 SVGAGI. This CDR3 is CASGDSGTSTDTQYF. Here the CDR3 DNA reads TGTGCCAGCGGCGATAGCGGGACTAGCACAGATACGCAGTATTTT.

This clone has just a few counts. V and J are TRBV19 and TRBJ1-2, with 8 bases matching TRBD1. Germline-derived CDR1 and CDR2 are LNHDA and SQIVND (reference sequence). The junction had 1 base not matched to a gene; V was cut back by 3 bases and J by 4 bases. The CDR3 runs 13 residues. The chain's CDR3 is CASSIDRGYGYTF. The CDR3 DNA reads TGTGCCAGTAGTATCGACAGGGGCTATGGCTACACCTTC.

The chain combines TRBV12-3 or TRBV12-4 with TRBJ1-1; D gene unclear. This CDR3 has 12 residues. V was shortened by 6 bases and J by 8 bases, with 13 bases between the two germline ends. DNA of the CDR3: TGTGCCAGCAGCCTAACCCGGGAGGAAGCTTTCTTT. This translates into CASSLTREEAFF.

The chain has TRBV5-1 and TRBJ1-1, with a weak D call TRBD1 (6 bases). The CDR3 consists of 13 residues. Germline V gene sequence: CDR1 SGHRS, CDR2 YFSETQ. V shed 3 bases and J shed 7 bases, with 13 bases lying between them. CDR3 loop: CASSSKGGDEAFF. Here the CDR3 DNA reads TGCGCCAGCAGCTCTAAAGGGGGAGATGAAGCTTTCTTT.

V usage is TRBV5-1 and J usage is TRBJ2-6; D may be TRBD2 (7 bases). Germline assignment: CDR1 SGHRS and CDR2 YFSETQ. CDR3 length: 18 residues. Trimming cost V 4 bases and J 2 bases, with 19 bases left between them. CDR3 loop: CASSLREAGVAGANVLTF. CDR3 nucleotide sequence: TGCGCCAGCAGCCTCCGGGAGGCAGGGGTGGCTGGGGCCAACGTCCTGACTTTC.

The genes are TRBV5-4 and TRBJ2-1, with D possibly being TRBD1 (6 bases). Deletions cut 5 bases from V and 0 bases from J, with 21 bases between. Per germline, CDR1 SGHNT and CDR2 YYREEE (reference sequence). The CDR3 contains 18 residues. In DNA form, the CDR3 reads TGTGCCAGCAGTTACGGGACACTCCGGCAAAACTCCTACAATGAGCAGTTCTTC. This encodes CASSYGTLRQNSYNEQFF.

A few counts support this clone. The rearrangement links TRBV13 to TRBJ2-3; D unclear. Germline V lookup: CDR1 PRHDT, CDR2 FYEKMQ (reference sequence). Trimming took 4 bases from V and 4 from J, leaving 3 bases between them. The CDR3 length is 11 residues. In DNA form, the CDR3 reads TGTGCCAGCAGCTCCGCAGATACGCAGTATTTT. It specifies CASSSADTQYF.

The V call is TRBV7-8, the J call TRBJ2-2; TRBD2 aligns across 14 bases. V was clipped by 3 bases and J by 4 bases; unmatched bases: 7. The germline gives CDR1 SGHVS, CDR2 FQNEAQ. This CDR3 comprises 18 residues. The CDR3 loop reads CASSFGTSGRVSTGELFF. The CDR3 DNA is TGTGCCAGCAGCTTCGGGACTAGCGGGAGAGTTAGCACCGGGGAGCTGTTTTTT.

The chain has TRBV7-3 and TRBJ2-1; a possible D gene is TRBD1 (5 bases). This CDR3 region has 13 residues. Trimming pared 4 bases from V and 4 bases from J, leaving 8 bases between. Germline CDR1 SGHTA, CDR2 FQGTGA. CDR3 sequence: CASSSTEYNEQFF. The CDR3 coding sequence is TGTGCCAGCAGCTCGACAGAGTACAATGAGCAGTTCTTC.

Remarks on this clone: Sequence at one end of the junction differs from germline and may be a read error. This chain connects TRBV5-6 to TRBJ2-3; D perhaps matches TRBD2 (5 bases). Per the germline V gene, CDR1 is SGHDT and CDR2 is YYEEEE. This CDR3 has 16 residues. The CDR3 region is CASNLLNGRGTDTQYF. CDR3 sequence (DNA): TGTGCCAGCAACTTGTTGAATGGGAGAGGAACAGATACGCAGTATTTT.

The sample holds one count of this clone. V and J are TRBV24-1 and TRBJ2-1; TRBD2 agrees at 9 bases. The CDR3 totals 16 residues. Trimming cost V 5 bases and J 10 bases; bases outside gene matches: 14. From germline, CDR1 is KGHDR and CDR2 SFDVKD. The CDR3 bases are TGTGCCACCAGTGCCGGACTAGCGCTAAGTTCGCGGGAGCAGTTCTTC. Its protein is CATSAGLALSSREQFF.

Only one count was recorded for this clone. The chain links TRBV19 to TRBJ2-1; 9 nucleotides match TRBD2. The CDR3 is made up of 15 amino acids. Trimming took 3 bases from V and 7 from J; bases not matched to a gene: 7. The germline CDR1 and CDR2 sequences are LNHDA and SQIVND (reference sequence). The CDR3 here is CASSMGASGINEQFF. CDR3 coding DNA: TGTGCCAGTAGTATGGGGGCTAGCGGGATAAATGAGCAGTTCTTC.

The sample holds a few counts of this clone. The chain combines TRBV4-1 with TRBJ2-7, with 8 bases that match TRBD2. The CDR3 sequence is 13 residues long. Germline values: CDR1 MGHRA, CDR2 YSYEKL. The V segment lost 7 bases and the J segment 5 bases; nucleotides outside the gene matches: 7. The CDR3 region is CASKSGSSDEQYF. DNA of the CDR3: TGCGCCAGCAAAAGCGGGAGTTCAGACGAGCAGTACTTC.

The V and J genes are TRBV9 and TRBJ1-6; D not resolved. The CDR3 covers 13 residues. Germline CDR1 and CDR2: SGDLS and YYNGEE. Trimming took off 5 bases at V and 7 bases at J, with 10 bases between the two ends. This CDR3 reads CASSLDLNSPLHF. Here the CDR3 DNA reads TGTGCCAGCAGTCTCGACTTAAATTCACCCCTCCACTTT.

The rearrangement uses TRBV4-1 and TRBJ2-4, with D perhaps TRBD2 (7 bases). Germline CDR1 is MGHRA and CDR2 is YSYEKL. V lost 3 bases and J 15 bases, leaving 15 bases between the germline ends. The CDR3 is 12 residues long. This CDR3 reads CASSQGGAGRYF. In DNA, the CDR3 is TGCGCCAGCAGCCAGGGGGGGGCCGGACGGTACTTC.

V and J are TRBV7-8 and TRBJ2-1, with D tentatively TRBD2 (6 bases). The germline V gene encodes CDR1 SGHVS and CDR2 FQNEAQ. CDR3 length equals 14 residues. V was shortened by 6 bases and J by 6 bases, with 15 bases between the two germline ends. The DNA of the CDR3 is TGTGCCAGCAGGGGACTTAAGATCTTCAATGAGCAGTTCTTC. Its translation: CASRGLKIFNEQFF. Drawing the rest from reference TRBV7-8 and TRBJ2-1, the complete variable domain is GAGVSQSPRYKVAKRGQDVALRCDPISGHVSLFWYQQALGQGPEFLTYFQNEAQLDKSGLPSDRFFAERPEGSVSTLKIQRTQQEDSAVYLCASRGLKIFNEQFFGPGTRLTVL.

This chain joins TRBV29-1 and TRBJ1-1; 7 positions agree with TRBD1. Germline V gene sequence: CDR1 SQVTM, CDR2 ANQGSEA. The CDR3 has 14 amino acids. V was pared by 6 bases and J by 4 bases, with 11 bases of the junction left unmatched. The CDR3 nucleotides read TGCAGCGTGGGACAGACTAACCGTGTCACTGAAGCTTTCTTT. Translation: CSVGQTNRVTEAFF.